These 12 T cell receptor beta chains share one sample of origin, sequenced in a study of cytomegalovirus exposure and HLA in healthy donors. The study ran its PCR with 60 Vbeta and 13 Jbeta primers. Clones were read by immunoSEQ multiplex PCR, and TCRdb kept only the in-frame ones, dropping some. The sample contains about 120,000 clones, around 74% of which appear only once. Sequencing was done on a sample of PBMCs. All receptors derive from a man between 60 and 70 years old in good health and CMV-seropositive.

The CDR3 nucleotides read TGTGCCAGCAGCTCGCAGGGGGCCGGGGACTATGGCTACACCTTC. Protein sequence: CASSSQGAGDYGYTF. The chain carries TRBV7-3 and TRBJ1-2; 8 nucleotides line up with TRBD1. V was clipped by 4 bases and J by 3 bases; unmatched bases: 7. CDR1 and CDR2 (germline): SGHTA, FQGTGA. The CDR3 runs 15 residues.

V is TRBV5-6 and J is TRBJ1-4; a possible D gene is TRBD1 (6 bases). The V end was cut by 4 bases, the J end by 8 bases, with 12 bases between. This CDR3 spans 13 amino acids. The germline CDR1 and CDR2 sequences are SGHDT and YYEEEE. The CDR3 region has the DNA TGTGCCAGCAGCGTGACAGGACGGGAAAAACTGTTTTTT. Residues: CASSVTGREKLFF. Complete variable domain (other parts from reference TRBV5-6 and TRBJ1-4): DAGVTQSPTHLIKTRGQQVTLRCSPKSGHDTVSWYQQALGQGPQFIFQYYEEEERQRGNFPDRFSGHQFPNYSSELNVNALLLGDSALYLCASSVTGREKLFFGSGTQLSVL.

The CDR3 nucleotides read TGTGCCAGCAGCACCACGACGGGCTACGAGCAGTACTTC. As protein: CASSTTTGYEQYF. The V and J genes are TRBV9 and TRBJ2-7; D unresolved. Germline V lookup: CDR1 SGDLS, CDR2 YYNGEE. The V end was cut by 4 bases, the J end by 3 bases, with 11 bases between. There are 13 residues in the CDR3.

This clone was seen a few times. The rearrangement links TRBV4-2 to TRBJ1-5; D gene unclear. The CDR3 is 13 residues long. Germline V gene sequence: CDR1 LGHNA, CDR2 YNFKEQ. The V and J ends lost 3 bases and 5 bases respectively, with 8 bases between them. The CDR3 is CASSQRRDQPQHF. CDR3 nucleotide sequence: TGTGCCAGCAGCCAGAGGAGAGATCAGCCCCAGCATTTT.

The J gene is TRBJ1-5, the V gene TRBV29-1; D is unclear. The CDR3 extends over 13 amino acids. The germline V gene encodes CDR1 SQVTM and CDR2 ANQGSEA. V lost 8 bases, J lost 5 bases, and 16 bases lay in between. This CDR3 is CSFRGQEDQPQHF. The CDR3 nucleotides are TGCAGCTTCCGTGGCCAGGAAGATCAGCCCCAGCATTTT.

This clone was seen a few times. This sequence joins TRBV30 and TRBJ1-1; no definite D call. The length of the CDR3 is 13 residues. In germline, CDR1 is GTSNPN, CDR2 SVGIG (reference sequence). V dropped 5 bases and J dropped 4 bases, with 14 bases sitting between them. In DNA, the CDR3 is TGTGCCTGGTCGCACGGGAGGAGCACTGAAGCTTTCTTT. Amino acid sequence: CAWSHGRSTEAFF.

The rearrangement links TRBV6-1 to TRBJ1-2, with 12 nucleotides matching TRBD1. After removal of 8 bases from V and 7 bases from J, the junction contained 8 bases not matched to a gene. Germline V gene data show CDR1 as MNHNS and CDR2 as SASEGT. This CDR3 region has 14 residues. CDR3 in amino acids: CASGRDRGRVGYTF. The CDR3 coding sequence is TGTGCCAGCGGACGGGACAGGGGGCGCGTTGGCTACACCTTC.

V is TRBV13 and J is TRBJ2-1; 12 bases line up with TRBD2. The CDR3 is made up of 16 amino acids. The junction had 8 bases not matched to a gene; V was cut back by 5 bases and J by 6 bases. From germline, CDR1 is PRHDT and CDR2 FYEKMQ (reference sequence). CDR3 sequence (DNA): TGTGCCAGCAGCCACTGGACTAGCGGGATTGGCAATGAGCAGTTCTTC. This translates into CASSHWTSGIGNEQFF.

The CDR3 is CASSLRYTEAFF. As DNA, the CDR3 is TGTGCCAGCAGTTTACGTTACACTGAAGCTTTCTTT. The chain is built from TRBV28 and TRBJ1-1, with unresolved D. Germline loops: CDR1 MDHEN, CDR2 SYDVKM. This CDR3 region has 12 residues. The ends were cut back, 2 bases at V and 3 bases at J, with 4 bases in the middle.

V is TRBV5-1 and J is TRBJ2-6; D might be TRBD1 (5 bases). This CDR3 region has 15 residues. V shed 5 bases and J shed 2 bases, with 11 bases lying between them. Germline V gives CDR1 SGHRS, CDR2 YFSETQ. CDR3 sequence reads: CASRILGAGANVLTF. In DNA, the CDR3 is TGCGCCAGCAGAATCTTAGGGGCTGGGGCCAACGTCCTGACTTTC.

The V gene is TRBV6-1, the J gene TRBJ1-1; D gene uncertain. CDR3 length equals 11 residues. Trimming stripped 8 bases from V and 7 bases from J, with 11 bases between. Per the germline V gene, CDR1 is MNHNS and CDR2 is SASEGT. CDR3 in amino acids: CASPFSGEAFF. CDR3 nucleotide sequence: TGTGCCAGCCCCTTCTCAGGTGAAGCTTTCTTT.

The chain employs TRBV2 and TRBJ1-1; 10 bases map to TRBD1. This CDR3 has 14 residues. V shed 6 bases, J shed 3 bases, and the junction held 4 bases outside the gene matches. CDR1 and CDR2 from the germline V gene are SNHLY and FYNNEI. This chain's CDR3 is CASRTGGWDTEAFF. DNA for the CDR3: TGTGCCAGCAGGACAGGGGGCTGGGACACTGAAGCTTTCTTT.